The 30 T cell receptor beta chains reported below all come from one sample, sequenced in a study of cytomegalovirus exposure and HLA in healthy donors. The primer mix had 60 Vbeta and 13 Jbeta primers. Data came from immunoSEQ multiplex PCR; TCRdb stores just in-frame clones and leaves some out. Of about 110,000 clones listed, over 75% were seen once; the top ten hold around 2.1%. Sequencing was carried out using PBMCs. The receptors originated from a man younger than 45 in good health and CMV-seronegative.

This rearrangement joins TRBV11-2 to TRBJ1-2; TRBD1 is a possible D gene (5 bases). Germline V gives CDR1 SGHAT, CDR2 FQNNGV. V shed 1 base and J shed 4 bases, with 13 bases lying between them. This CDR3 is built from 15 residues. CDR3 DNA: TGTGCCAGCAGCTTAGTCGGGCAGGGCTTCTATGGCTACACCTTC. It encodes CASSLVGQGFYGYTF.

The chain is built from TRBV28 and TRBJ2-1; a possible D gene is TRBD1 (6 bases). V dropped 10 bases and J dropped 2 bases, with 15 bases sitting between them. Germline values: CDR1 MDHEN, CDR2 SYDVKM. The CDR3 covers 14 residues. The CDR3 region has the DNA TGTGCCACCCACGACAGGAAGCCCTACAATGAGCAGTTCTTC. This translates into CATHDRKPYNEQFF.

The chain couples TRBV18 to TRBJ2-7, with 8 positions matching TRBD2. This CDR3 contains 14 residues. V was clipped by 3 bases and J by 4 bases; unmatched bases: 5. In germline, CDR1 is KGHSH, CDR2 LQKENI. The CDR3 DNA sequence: TGTGCCAGCTCACCGGGACTAGGACATTACGAGCAGTACTTC. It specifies CASSPGLGHYEQYF.

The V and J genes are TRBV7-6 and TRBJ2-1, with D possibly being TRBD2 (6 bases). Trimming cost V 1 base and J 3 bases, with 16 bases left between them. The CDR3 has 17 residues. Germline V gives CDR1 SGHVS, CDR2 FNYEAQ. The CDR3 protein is CASSLEASSDYYNEQFF. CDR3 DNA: TGTGCCAGCAGCTTAGAGGCTTCTAGCGACTACTACAATGAGCAGTTCTTC.

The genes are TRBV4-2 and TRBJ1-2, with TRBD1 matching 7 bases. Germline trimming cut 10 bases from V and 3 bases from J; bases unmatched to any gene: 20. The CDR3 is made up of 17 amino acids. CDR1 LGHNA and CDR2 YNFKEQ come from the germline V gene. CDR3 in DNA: TGTGCCACTGCGATTTCATCCGGGACAGTACGGGACTATGGCTACACCTTC. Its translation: CATAISSGTVRDYGYTF.

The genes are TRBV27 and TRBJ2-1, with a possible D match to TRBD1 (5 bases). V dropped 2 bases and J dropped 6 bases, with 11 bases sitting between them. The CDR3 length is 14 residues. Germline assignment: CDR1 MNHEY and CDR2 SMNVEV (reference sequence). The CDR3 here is CASSLSAGPNEQFF. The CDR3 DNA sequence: TGTGCCAGCAGTTTAAGCGCAGGGCCCAATGAGCAGTTCTTC.

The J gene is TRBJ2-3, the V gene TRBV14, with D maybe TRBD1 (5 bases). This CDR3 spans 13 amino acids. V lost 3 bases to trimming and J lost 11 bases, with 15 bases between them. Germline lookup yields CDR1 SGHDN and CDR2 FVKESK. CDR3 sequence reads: CASSQGFGDRQYF. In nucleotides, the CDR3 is TGTGCCAGCAGCCAGGGTTTCGGAGACAGGCAGTATTTT.

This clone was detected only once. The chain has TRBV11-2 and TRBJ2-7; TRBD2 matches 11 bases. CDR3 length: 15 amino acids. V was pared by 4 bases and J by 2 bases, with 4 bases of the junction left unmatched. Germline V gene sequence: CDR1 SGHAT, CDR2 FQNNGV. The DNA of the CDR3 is TGTGCCAGCAGCTCGGGGACTAGCGGCCCCTACGAGCAGTACTTC. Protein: CASSSGTSGPYEQYF.

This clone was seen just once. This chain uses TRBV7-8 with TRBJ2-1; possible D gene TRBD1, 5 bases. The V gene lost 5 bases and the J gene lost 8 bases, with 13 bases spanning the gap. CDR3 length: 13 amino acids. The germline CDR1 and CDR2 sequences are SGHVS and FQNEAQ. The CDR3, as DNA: TGTGCCAGCAGCCCGGCTCTAGGGGATGAGCAGTTCTTC. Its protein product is CASSPALGDEQFF.

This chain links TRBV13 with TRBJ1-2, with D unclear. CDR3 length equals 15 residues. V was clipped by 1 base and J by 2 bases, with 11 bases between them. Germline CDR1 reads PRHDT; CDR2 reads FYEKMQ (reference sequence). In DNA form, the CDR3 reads TGTGCCAGCAGCTTAGCGGTTGCATCGAACTATGGCTACACCTTC. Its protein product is CASSLAVASNYGYTF.

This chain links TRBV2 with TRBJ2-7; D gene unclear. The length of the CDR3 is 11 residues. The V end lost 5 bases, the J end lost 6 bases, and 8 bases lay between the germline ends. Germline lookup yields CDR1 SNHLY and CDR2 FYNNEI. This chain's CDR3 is CASSHNSEQYF. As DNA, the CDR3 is TGTGCCAGCAGTCATAACAGCGAGCAGTACTTC.

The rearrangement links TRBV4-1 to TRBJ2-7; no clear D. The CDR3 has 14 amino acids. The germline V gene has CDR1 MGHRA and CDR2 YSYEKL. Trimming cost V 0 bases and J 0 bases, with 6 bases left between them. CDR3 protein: CASSQDLGSYEQYF. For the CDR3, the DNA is TGCGCCAGCAGCCAAGATCTCGGCTCCTACGAGCAGTACTTC.

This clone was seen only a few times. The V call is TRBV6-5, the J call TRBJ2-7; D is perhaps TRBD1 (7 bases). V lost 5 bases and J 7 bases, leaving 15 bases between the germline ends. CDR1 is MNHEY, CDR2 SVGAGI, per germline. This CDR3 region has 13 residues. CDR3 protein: CASSNLQGREQYF. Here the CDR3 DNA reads TGTGCCAGCAGTAACCTACAGGGGAGGGAGCAGTACTTC.

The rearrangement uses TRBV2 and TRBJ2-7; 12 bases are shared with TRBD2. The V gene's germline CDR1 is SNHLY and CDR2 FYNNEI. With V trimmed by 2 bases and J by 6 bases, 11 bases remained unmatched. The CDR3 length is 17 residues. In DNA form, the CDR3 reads TGTGCCAGCAGTGAAATGGGGGGGCTAGCGGGAGGGGGCGAGCAGTACTTC. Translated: CASSEMGGLAGGGEQYF.

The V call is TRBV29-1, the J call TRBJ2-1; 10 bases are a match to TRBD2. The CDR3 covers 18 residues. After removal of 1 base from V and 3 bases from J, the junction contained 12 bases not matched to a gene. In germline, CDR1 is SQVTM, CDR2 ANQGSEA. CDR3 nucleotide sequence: TGCAGCGTTGAAGGAGGGCCTAGCGGGAGAGGGGGCTACAATGAGCAGTTCTTC. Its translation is CSVEGGPSGRGGYNEQFF.

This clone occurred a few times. CDR3 sequence reads: CASRGQGLRVLTF. In DNA, the CDR3 is TGTGCCAGCAGGGGACAGGGGTTGAGGGTCCTGACTTTC. The chain is built from TRBV28 and TRBJ2-6; the match to TRBD1 covers 10 bases. V was clipped by 6 bases and J by 13 bases; unmatched bases: 6. Germline loops: CDR1 MDHEN, CDR2 SYDVKM. The CDR3 is made up of 13 amino acids.

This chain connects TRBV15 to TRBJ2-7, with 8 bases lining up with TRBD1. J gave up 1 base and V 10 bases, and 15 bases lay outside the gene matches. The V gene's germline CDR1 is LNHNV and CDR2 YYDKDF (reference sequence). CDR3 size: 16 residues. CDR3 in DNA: TGTGCCATCTCGGACAGGGCTTACGGTTCGTCCTACGAGCAGTACTTC. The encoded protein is CAISDRAYGSSYEQYF.

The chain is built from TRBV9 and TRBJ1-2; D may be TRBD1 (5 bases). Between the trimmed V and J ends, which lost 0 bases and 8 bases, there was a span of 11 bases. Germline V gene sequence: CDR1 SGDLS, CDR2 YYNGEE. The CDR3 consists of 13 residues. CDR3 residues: CASSVASGAGYTF. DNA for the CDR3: TGTGCCAGCAGCGTAGCTAGCGGGGCGGGCTACACCTTC. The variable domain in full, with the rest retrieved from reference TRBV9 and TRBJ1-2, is DSGVTQTPKHLITATGQRVTLRCSPRSGDLSVYWYQQSLDQGLQFLIQYYNGEERAKGNILERFSAQQFPDLHSELNLSSLELGDSALYFCASSVASGAGYTFGSGTRLTVV.

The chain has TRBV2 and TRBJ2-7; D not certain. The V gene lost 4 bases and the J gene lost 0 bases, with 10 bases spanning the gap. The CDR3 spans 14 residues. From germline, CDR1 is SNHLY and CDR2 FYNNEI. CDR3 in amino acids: CASSGDSPSYEQYF. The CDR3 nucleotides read TGTGCCAGCAGTGGAGACTCCCCCTCCTACGAGCAGTACTTC.

The CDR3 here is CTSSQRLAGGNKTQYF. CDR3 coding DNA: TGCACCAGCAGCCAACGACTAGCGGGGGGAAATAAGACCCAGTACTTC. The V gene is TRBV1, the J gene TRBJ2-5; the table's TRBD2 call for D was not verified on the DNA. TRBV1 is marked as a pseudogene. The CDR3 spans 16 residues.

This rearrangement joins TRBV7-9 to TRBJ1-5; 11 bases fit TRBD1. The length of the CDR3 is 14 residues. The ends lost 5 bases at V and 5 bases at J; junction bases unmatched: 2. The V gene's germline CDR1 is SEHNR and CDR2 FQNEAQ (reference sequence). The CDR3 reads CASSMGQGDQPQHF. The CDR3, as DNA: TGTGCCAGCAGCATGGGACAGGGGGATCAGCCCCAGCATTTT. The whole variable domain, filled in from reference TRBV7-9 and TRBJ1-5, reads DTGVSQNPRHKITKRGQNVTFRCDPISEHNRLYWYRQTLGQGPEFLTYFQNEAQLEKSRLLSDRFSAERPKGSFSTLEIQRTEQGDSAMYLCASSMGQGDQPQHFGDGTRLSIL.

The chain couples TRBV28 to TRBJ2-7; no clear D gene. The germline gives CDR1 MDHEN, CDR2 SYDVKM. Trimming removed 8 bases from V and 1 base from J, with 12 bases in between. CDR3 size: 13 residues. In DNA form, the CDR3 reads TGTGCCAGCGGTCTGGTAGATTCCTACGAGCAGTACTTC. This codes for CASGLVDSYEQYF.

The CDR3 coding sequence is TGTGCCAGCACCCTAGAGGGAAGAGGAGGCTACACCTTC. It translates to CASTLEGRGGYTF. This rearrangement joins TRBV19 to TRBJ1-2; D is ambiguous. The CDR3 has 13 amino acids. V was shortened by 9 bases and J by 8 bases, with 19 bases between the two germline ends. In germline, CDR1 is LNHDA, CDR2 SQIVND (reference sequence).

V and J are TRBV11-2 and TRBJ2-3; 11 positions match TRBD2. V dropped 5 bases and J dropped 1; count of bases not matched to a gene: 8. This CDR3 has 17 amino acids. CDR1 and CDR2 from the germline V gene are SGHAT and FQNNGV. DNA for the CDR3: TGTGCCAGCAGCCCCGGACTAGCGGGTCATGGCACAGATACGCAGTATTTT. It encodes CASSPGLAGHGTDTQYF.

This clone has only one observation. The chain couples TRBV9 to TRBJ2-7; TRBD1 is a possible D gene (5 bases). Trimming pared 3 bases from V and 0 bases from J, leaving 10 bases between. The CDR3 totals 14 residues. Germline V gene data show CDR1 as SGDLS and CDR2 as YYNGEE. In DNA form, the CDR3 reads TGTGCCAGCAGCGCTAACAGGAACTCCTACGAGCAGTACTTC. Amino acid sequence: CASSANRNSYEQYF.

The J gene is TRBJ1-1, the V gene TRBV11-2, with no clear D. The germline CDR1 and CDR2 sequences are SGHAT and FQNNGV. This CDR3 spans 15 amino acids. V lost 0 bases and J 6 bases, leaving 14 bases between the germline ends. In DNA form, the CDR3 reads TGTGCCAGCAGCTTAGATCGGGTAGGGAGTGCTGAAGCTTTCTTT. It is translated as CASSLDRVGSAEAFF.

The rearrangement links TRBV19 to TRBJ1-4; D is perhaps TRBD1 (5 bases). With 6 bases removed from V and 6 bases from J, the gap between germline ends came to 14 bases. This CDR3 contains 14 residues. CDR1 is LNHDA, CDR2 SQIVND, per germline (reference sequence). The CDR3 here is CASSDRGRDEKLFF. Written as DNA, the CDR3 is TGTGCCAGTAGCGACAGAGGCCGCGATGAAAAACTGTTTTTT.

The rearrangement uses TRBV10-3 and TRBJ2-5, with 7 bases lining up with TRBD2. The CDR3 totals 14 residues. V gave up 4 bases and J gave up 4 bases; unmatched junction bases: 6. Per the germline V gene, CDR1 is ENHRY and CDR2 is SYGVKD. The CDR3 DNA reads TGTGCCATCAGTGTTGGGACGGGGGGAGAGACCCAGTACTTC. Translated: CAISVGTGGETQYF.

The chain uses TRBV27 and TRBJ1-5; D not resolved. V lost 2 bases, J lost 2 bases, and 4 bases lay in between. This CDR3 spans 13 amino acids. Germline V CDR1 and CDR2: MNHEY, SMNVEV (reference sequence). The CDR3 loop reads CASSLTGNQPQHF. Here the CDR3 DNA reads TGTGCCAGCAGTTTAACAGGCAATCAGCCCCAGCATTTT.

CDR3 residues: CASSRGTSGNTQYF. As DNA, the CDR3 is TGCGCCAGCAGCAGAGGGACTAGCGGGAACACGCAGTATTTT. The chain is built from TRBV5-1 and TRBJ2-3, with 13 bases that match TRBD2. CDR3 size: 14 residues. With 4 bases clipped from V and 9 bases from J, the junction kept 5 bases outside the gene matches. The V gene's germline CDR1 is SGHRS and CDR2 YFSETQ.